This T cell receptor beta chain emerged from a study of blood T cells in healthy people across ages. Study-level results: Total diversity from one million sequenced T cells was likely underestimated.

Worth noting for this clonotype: Its target is unknown.

The CDR3 totals 16 residues. Germline CDR1 is SEHNR and CDR2 is FQNEAQ (reference sequence). A sample-barcoded 5' primer and a J-beta primer mix were used in a second PCR of roughly 7 to 12 cycles. Every molecule of cDNA carried a tag from a template-switch adaptor with 12 random nucleotides. TCRdb ran MiXCR on the 5' RACE reads and lists one entry per CDR3 protein. This sample has fewer than 800,000 distinct CDR3 sequences, with approximately 25% found just once. This sample also appeared in a second study, on T cells of mothers and their children.

This clonotype was sampled from a boy aged 5 to 17 in good health. The source material was blood. V is TRBV7-9 and J is TRBJ2-5; D assignment may be TRBD1 or TRBD2 (5 bases each). The better agreement between TRBJ2-7 and the DNA end casts doubt on the J call. This CDR3 reads CASSLLRGAFNTEQYF. Written as DNA, the CDR3 is TGTGCCAGCAGCTTGCTCCGGGGCGCCTTCAACACCGAGCAGTACTTC.